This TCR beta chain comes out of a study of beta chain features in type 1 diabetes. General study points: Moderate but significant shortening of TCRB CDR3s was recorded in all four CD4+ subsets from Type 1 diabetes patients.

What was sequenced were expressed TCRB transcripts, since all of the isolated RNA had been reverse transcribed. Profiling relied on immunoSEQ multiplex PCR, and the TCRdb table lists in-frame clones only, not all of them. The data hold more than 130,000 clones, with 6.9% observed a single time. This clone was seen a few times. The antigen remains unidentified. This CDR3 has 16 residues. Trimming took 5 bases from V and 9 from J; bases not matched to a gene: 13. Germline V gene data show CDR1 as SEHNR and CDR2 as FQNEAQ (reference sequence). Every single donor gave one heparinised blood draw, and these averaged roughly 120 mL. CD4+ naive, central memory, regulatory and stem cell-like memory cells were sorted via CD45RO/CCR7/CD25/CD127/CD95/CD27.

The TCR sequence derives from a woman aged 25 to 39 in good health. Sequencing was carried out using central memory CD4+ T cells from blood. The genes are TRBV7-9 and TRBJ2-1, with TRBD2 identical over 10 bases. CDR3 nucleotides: TGTGCCAGCAGCCGGAGCGAGGCTAGCGGGAGCATTGAGCAGTTCTTC. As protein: CASSRSEASGSIEQFF. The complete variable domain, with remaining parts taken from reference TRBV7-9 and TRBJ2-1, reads DTGVSQNPRHKITKRGQNVTFRCDPISEHNRLYWYRQTLGQGPEFLTYFQNEAQLEKSRLLSDRFSAERPKGSFSTLEIQRTEQGDSAMYLCASSRSEASGSIEQFFGPGTRLTVL.